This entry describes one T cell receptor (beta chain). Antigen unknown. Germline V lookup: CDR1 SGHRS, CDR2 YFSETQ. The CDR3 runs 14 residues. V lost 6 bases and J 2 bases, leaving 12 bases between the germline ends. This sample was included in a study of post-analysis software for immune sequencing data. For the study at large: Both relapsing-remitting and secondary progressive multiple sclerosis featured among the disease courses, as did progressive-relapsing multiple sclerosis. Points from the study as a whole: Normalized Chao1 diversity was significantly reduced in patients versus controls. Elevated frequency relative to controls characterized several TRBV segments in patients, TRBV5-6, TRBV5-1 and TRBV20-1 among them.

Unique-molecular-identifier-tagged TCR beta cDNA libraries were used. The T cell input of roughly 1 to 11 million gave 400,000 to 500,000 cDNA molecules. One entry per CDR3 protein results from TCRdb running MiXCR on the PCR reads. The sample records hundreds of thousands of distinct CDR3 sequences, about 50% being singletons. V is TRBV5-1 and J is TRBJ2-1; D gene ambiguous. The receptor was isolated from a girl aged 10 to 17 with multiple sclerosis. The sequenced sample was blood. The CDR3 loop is CASMTSPTYNEQFF. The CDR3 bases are TGCGCCAGCATGACTTCACCGACCTACAATGAGCAGTTCTTC.